Listed below are T cell receptor beta chains from one sample, sequenced in a study of T cell repertoires in cytomegalovirus infection. MiXCR was run by TCRdb on the reads, yielding one entry per CDR3 protein. Among roughly 500,000 distinct CDR3 sequences listed, approximately 15% were seen once. The sequenced material came from CD8+ T cells from PBMCs. The source of these receptors is a human donor in good health (CMV status not recorded). Some clones in this sample may be carry-over from other donors' samples. CDR3s include the opening cysteine and the closing phenylalanine or tryptophan. D genes are given only for firm matches. The listing skips clone size in some rows; elsewhere it reads once, few, many or a size class.

v_gene,d_gene,abundance,j_gene,CDR3aa,CDR3nt
TRBV10-3,TRBD1,few,TRBJ2-5,CATRDRSQETQYF,TGTGCCACGAGGGACAGGAGCCAAGAGACCCAGTACTTC
TRBV3-1,NA,few,TRBJ2-7,CASSRADSLYYEQYF,TGTGCCAGCAGCAGGGCGGACAGTTTATACTACGAGCAGTACTTC
TRBV5-6,NA,NA,TRBJ2-2,CASSLGQTLNTGELFF,TGTGCCAGCAGCTTGGGGCAGACCCTAAACACCGGGGAGCTGTTTTTT
TRBV7-9,NA,many,TRBJ2-3,CASSFPPRGADTQYF,TGTGCCAGCAGCTTCCCGCCGAGGGGCGCAGATACGCAGTATTTT
TRBV7-6,NA,many,TRBJ2-6,CASSSRSGANVLTF,TGTGCCAGCAGCTCCCGCTCTGGGGCCAACGTCCTGACTTTC
TRBV4-1,NA,many,TRBJ1-4,CASSQEGGRLGEKLFF,TGCGCCAGCAGCCAAGAAGGAGGACGCCTCGGCGAAAAACTGTTTTTT
TRBV12-3/TRBV12-4,TRBD1,many,TRBJ2-3,CASSAGTAGSDTQYF,TGTGCCAGCAGTGCCGGGACAGCCGGTTCGGATACGCAGTATTTT
TRBV12-3/TRBV12-4,TRBD2,few,TRBJ2-5,CASSSSGRDGWETQYF,TGTGCCAGCAGTAGTAGCGGGAGGGATGGATGGGAGACCCAGTACTTC
TRBV7-9,TRBD1,many,TRBJ1-4,CASSLSTGGLNEKLFF,TGTGCCAGCAGCTTATCCACAGGGGGCCTTAATGAAAAACTGTTTTTT
TRBV7-3,TRBD1,NA,TRBJ2-1,CASSPQGAGVPREQFF,TGTGCCAGCAGTCCACAGGGGGCTGGAGTCCCAAGGGAGCAGTTCTTC
TRBV28,NA,few,TRBJ1-1,CASSLWEYGLNTEAFF,TGTGCCAGCAGTTTATGGGAGTACGGATTGAACACTGAAGCTTTCTTT